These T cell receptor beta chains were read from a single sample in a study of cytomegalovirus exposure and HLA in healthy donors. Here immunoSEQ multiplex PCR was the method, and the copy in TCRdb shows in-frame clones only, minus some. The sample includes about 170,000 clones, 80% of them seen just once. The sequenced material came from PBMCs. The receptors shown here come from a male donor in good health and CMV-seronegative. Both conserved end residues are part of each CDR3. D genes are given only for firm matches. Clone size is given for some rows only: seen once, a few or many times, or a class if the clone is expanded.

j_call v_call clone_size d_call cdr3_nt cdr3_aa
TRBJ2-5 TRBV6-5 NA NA TGTGCCAGCAGTAAAGGACTGCGGGTGGAGACCCAGTACTTC CASSKGLRVETQYF
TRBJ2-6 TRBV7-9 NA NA TGTGCCAGCAGCGTTGGGACTTCCTTAAGCTCTGGGGCCAACGTCCTGACTTTC CASSVGTSLSSGANVLTF
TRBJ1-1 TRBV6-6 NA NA TGTGCCAGCAGTCCTCGGGGGGCGCGGACTGAAGCTTTCTTT CASSPRGARTEAFF
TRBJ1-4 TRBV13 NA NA TGTGCCAGCAGCTTAGGCGTAATTCCTGGGGCGACTAATGAAAAACTGTTTTTT CASSLGVIPGATNEKLFF
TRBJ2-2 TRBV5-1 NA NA TGCGCCAGCAGCGTACCCCCCGGGACATCGAACACCGGGGAGCTGTTTTTT CASSVPPGTSNTGELFF
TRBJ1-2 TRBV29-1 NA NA TGCAGCGTTGAGACAGAGAACTATGGCTACACCTTC CSVETENYGYTF
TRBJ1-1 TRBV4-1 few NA TGCGCCAGCAGCCAAGATTGGAGGGGCGGGAGGACTGAAGCTTTCTTT CASSQDWRGGRTEAFF
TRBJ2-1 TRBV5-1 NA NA TGCGCCAGCAGCCTGGGACCCGGACTGAACAATGAGCAGTTCTTC CASSLGPGLNNEQFF
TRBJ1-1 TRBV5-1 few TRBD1 TGCGCCAGCAGCTTGTTGGGTCCGGGACAGGACACTGAAGCTTTCTTT CASSLLGPGQDTEAFF
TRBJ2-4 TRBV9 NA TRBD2 TGTGCCAGCAGCGTAGGCACAGGTTGGGGGGGCAAAAACATTCAGTACTTC CASSVGTGWGGKNIQYF
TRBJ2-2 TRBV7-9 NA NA TGTGCCAGCAGCTTAGCGCGAACAGCAATATTCAACACCGGGGAGCTGTTTTTT CASSLARTAIFNTGELFF
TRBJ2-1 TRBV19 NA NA TGTGCCAGTAGTCCTCGACAACGGTCTCGAAATGAGCAGTTCTTC CASSPRQRSRNEQFF
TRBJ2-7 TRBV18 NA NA TGTGCCAGCTCACCAAACGGGCCAGGGGTTGGTTACGAGCAGTACTTC CASSPNGPGVGYEQYF
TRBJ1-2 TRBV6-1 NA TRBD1 TGTGCCAGCAGTCAGGGACAGGGTAACTATGGCTACACCTTC CASSQGQGNYGYTF
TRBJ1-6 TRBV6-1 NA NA TGTGCCAGCAGAGAGACAGGCCCTTCACCCCTCCACTTT CASRETGPSPLHF
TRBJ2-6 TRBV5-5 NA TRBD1 TGTGCCAGCAGCTATGGGACAGGCTCTACCTCTGGGGCCAACGTCCTGACTTTC CASSYGTGSTSGANVLTF